A selection of T cell receptor beta chains follows, all from one sample in a study of blood T cell repertoires in COVID-19. TCRdb keeps only in-frame clones here, not all; method: immunoSEQ multiplex PCR. The profile shows 250,000 to 300,000 clones, 86% of them singletons. Sequencing input: peripheral blood. These receptors were taken from a man younger than 35 with active or convalescent COVID-19. CDR3s include the opening cysteine and the closing phenylalanine or tryptophan. D genes are given only for firm matches. Some rows mark clone size as missing; the rest say once, few, many or name a class of expanded clone.

TRBV2	.	TRBJ2-1	TRBD2	13	CASRGDYHNEQFF
TRBV27	.	TRBJ1-6	.	14	CASSFGQGWKDLHF
TRBV6-5	.	TRBJ2-3	TRBD2	15	CASRRLAGSADTQYF
TRBV3-1/TRBV3-2	.	TRBJ1-6	.	14	CASSQGVNNSPLHF
TRBV30	.	TRBJ1-4	.	12	CAWGRGREKLFF
TRBV4-3	.	TRBJ2-7	TRBD2	15	CASSQDSGRFYEQYF
TRBV19	.	TRBJ1-1	.	15	CASKGDGHPNTEAFF
TRBV2	.	TRBJ1-2	.	17	CASSFPENGRGFYGYTF
TRBV28	once	TRBJ1-2	TRBD1	14	CASLFGQGGYGYTF
TRBV27	.	TRBJ1-6	TRBD1	14	CASSRQGRNSPLHF
TRBV3-1/TRBV3-2	once	TRBJ2-1	.	12	CASRRGYNEQFF
TRBV27	.	TRBJ1-5	.	13	CASSHRLGQPQHF
TRBV5-1	.	TRBJ1-1	.	13	CASSLRGNTEAFF
TRBV7-2	.	TRBJ2-3	.	14	CASSLLMFTDTQYF
TRBV2	medium-sized	TRBJ1-5	TRBD1	17	CASSAVSGKGANQPQHF
TRBV6-2/TRBV6-3	.	TRBJ1-1	.	11	CASSSYTEAFF
TRBV7-9	.	TRBJ2-1	.	17	CASSFFFRVGVYNEQFF
TRBV29-1	.	TRBJ2-5	TRBD1	12	CSAQGAPGLQYF
TRBV2	few	TRBJ1-5	.	11	CASSSNQPQHF
TRBV5-1	.	TRBJ1-2	.	15	CASSLQGQSGEGYTF
TRBV4-3	few	TRBJ1-1	.	13	CASSQETRAEAFF
TRBV6-1	.	TRBJ2-5	.	15	CASSEDLSTQETQYF
TRBV18	once	TRBJ1-6	TRBD1	17	CASSPRPPGQDNSPLHF
TRBV6-1	many	TRBJ1-6	TRBD1	14	CASSEETGRSPLHF
TRBV5-1	.	TRBJ2-1	.	19	CASSLGGVGPARPYNEQFF
TRBV11-3	.	TRBJ2-1	.	13	CASSLDRRSGRFF
TRBV15	.	TRBJ1-5	.	14	CATSRDRGGEPQHF
TRBV5-6	many	TRBJ1-4	TRBD1	14	CASSTGQGREKLFF
TRBV6-4	.	TRBJ2-1	TRBD2	15	CASSSTSGSLSEQFF
TRBV7-6	.	TRBJ2-3	.	15	CASSLAVQRTDTQYF